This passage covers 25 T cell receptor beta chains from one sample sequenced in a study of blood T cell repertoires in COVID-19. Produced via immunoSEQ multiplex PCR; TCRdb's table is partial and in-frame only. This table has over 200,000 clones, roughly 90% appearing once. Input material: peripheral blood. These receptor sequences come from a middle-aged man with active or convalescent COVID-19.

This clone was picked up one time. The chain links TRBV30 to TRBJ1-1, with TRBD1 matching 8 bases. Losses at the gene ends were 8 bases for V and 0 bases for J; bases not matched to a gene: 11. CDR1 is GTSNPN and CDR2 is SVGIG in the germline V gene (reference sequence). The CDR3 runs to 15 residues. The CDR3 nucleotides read TGTGCCGGTGGGGAAGGGACAGGCTTGAACACTGAAGCTTTCTTT. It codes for CAGGEGTGLNTEAFF.

The CDR3 sequence is CASSIGAGASYNEQFF. In nucleotides, the CDR3 is TGTGCCAGTAGTATAGGGGCAGGGGCCTCCTACAATGAGCAGTTCTTC. The V and J genes are TRBV19 and TRBJ2-1; tentatively, D is TRBD1 (6 bases). In germline, CDR1 is LNHDA, CDR2 SQIVND (reference sequence). This CDR3 contains 16 residues. V was cut by 1 base and J by 0 bases, with 10 bases left in between.

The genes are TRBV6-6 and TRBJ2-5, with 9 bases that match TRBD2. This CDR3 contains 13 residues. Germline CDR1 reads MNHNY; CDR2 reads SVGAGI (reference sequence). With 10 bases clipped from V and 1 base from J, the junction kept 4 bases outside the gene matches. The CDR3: CATRLAVQETQYF. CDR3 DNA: TGTGCCACCCGACTAGCGGTCCAAGAGACCCAGTACTTC.

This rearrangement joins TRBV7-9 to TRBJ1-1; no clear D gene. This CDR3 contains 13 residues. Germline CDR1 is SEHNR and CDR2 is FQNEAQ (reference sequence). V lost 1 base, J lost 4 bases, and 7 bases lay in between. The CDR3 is CASSLDGGTEAFF. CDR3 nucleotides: TGTGCCAGCAGCTTAGACGGAGGCACTGAAGCTTTCTTT.

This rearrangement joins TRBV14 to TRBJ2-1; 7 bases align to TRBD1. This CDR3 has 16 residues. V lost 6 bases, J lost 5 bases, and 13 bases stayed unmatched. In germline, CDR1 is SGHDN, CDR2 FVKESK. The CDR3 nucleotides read TGTGCCAGCAGTCCAAACAGGGGATCCCATAACAATGAGCAGTTCTTC. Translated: CASSPNRGSHNNEQFF.

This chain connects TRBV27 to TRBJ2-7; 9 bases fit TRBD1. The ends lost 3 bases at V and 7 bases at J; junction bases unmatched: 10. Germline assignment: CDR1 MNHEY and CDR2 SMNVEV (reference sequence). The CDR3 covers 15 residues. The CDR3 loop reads CASSLVGTGSWEQYF. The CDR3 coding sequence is TGTGCCAGCAGTTTGGTCGGGACAGGGTCGTGGGAGCAGTACTTC.

The CDR3 protein is CASSSPSGNAYNEQFF. The CDR3 region has the DNA TGTGCCAGCAGCTCTCCTAGCGGGAACGCCTACAATGAGCAGTTCTTC. The rearrangement links TRBV28 to TRBJ2-1; 9 bases match TRBD2. Germline loops: CDR1 MDHEN, CDR2 SYDVKM. The CDR3 contains 16 residues. V shed 6 bases and J 2 bases; nucleotides not matched to a gene: 8.

CDR3 sequence: CASSEDRPTDTQYF. The DNA for the CDR3 is TGTGCCAGTAGTGAGGACAGACCCACAGATACGCAGTATTTT. The genes are TRBV19 and TRBJ2-3; tentatively, D is TRBD1 (6 bases). The V end was cut by 5 bases, the J end by 2 bases, with 11 bases between. This CDR3 has 14 amino acids. In germline, CDR1 is LNHDA, CDR2 SQIVND (reference sequence).

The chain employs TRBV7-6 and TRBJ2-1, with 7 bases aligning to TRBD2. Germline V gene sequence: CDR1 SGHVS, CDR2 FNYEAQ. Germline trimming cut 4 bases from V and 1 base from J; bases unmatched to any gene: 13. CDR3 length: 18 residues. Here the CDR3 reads CASSWGGSGNPSYNEQFF. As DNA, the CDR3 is TGTGCCAGCAGCTGGGGGGGTAGCGGAAACCCATCCTACAATGAGCAGTTCTTC. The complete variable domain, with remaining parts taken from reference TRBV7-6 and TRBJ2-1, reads GAGVSQSPRYKVTKRGQDVALRCDPISGHVSLYWYRQALGQGPEFLTYFNYEAQQDKSGLPNDRFSAERPEGSISTLTIQRTEQRDSAMYRCASSWGGSGNPSYNEQFFGPGTRLTVL.

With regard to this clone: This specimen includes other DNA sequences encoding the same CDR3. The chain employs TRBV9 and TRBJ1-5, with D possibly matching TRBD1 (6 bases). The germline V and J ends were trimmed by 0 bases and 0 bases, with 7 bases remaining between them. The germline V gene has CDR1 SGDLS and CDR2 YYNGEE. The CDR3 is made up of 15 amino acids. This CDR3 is CASSVEGDSNQPQHF. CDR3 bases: TGTGCCAGCAGCGTAGAGGGGGATAGCAATCAGCCCCAGCATTTT.

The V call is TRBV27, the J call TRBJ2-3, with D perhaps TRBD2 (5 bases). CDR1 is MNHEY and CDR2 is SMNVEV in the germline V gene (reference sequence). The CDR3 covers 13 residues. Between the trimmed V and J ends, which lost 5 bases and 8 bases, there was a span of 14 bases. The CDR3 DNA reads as TGTGCCAGCAGTCCGCTCGGACTTCTTACGCAGTATTTT. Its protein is CASSPLGLLTQYF.

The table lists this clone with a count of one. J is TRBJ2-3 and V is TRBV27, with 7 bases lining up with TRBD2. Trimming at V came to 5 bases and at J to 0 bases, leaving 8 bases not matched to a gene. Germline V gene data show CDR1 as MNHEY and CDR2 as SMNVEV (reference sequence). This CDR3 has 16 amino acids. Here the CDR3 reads CASSTRDYTSTDTQYF. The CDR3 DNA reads TGTGCCAGCAGTACCCGGGACTACACTAGCACAGATACGCAGTATTTT.

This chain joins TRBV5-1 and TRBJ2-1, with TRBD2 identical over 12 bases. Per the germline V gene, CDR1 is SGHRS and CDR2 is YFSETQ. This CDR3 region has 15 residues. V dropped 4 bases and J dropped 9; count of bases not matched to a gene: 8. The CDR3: CASSPLAGGLSEQFF. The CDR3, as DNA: TGCGCCAGCAGCCCACTAGCGGGAGGTCTGAGTGAGCAGTTCTTC.

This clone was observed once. The CDR3 DNA is TGTGCCAGCAGTGATCCTTCGGGGGAGGGGACTAGCGGGAGTGAGGCCTACAATGAGCAGTTCTTC. The encoded protein is CASSDPSGEGTSGSEAYNEQFF. This rearrangement joins TRBV2 to TRBJ2-1; 14 positions agree with TRBD2. The V gene end was trimmed by 3 bases and the J gene end by 2 bases; junction bases not matched to a gene: 18. This CDR3 spans 22 amino acids. Germline CDR1 and CDR2: SNHLY and FYNNEI. The full variable domain, rest sourced from reference TRBV2 and TRBJ2-1, is EPEVTQTPSHQVTQMGQEVILRCVPISNHLYFYWYRQILGQKVEFLVSFYNNEISEKSEIFDDQFSVERPDGSNFTLKIRSTKLEDSAMYFCASSDPSGEGTSGSEAYNEQFFGPGTRLTVL.

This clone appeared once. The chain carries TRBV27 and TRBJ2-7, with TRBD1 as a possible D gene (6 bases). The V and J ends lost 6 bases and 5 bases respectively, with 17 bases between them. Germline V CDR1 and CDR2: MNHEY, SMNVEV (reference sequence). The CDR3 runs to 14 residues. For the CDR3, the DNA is TGTGCCAGCAGCCCTCTCGGCAGGGGTAACGAGCAGTACTTC. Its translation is CASSPLGRGNEQYF.

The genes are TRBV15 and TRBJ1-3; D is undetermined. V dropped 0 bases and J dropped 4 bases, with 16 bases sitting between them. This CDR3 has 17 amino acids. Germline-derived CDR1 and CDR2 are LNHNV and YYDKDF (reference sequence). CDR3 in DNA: TGTGCCACCAGCAGAGAGCCCTCGTTTTCCCGGGGAAACACCATATATTTT. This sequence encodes CATSREPSFSRGNTIYF.

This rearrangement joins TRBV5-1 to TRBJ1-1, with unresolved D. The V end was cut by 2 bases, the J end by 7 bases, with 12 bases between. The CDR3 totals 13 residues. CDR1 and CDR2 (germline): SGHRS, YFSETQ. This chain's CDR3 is CASSFGDRVEAFF. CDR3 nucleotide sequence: TGCGCCAGCAGCTTCGGGGATAGAGTTGAAGCTTTCTTT.

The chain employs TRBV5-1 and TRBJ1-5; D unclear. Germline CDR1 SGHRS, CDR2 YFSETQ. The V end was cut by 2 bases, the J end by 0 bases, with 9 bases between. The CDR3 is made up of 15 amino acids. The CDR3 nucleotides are TGCGCCAGCAGCTTTGACGGGGATAGCAATCAGCCCCAGCATTTT. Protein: CASSFDGDSNQPQHF.

The DNA for the CDR3 is TGTGCCAGCAGCCTGATTGACAGGGTAAATACGCAGTATTTT. This translates into CASSLIDRVNTQYF. The gene calls are TRBV27 and TRBJ2-3, with 7 bases aligning to TRBD1. The ends lost 6 bases at V and 7 bases at J; junction bases unmatched: 10. Germline lookup yields CDR1 MNHEY and CDR2 SMNVEV (reference sequence). The CDR3 has 14 amino acids.

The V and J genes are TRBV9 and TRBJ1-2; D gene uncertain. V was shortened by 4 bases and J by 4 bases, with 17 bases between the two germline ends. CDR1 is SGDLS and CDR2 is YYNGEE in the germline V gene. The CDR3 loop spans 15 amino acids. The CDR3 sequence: CASSPSNALGYGYTF. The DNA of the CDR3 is TGTGCCAGCAGCCCCTCTAATGCCCTTGGCTATGGCTACACCTTC.

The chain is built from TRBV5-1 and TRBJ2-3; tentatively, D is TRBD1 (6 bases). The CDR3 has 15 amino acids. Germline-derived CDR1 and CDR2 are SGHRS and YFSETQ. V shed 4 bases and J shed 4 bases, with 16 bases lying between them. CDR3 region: CASSPQTGAPDTQYF. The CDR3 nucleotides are TGCGCCAGCAGCCCCCAGACAGGAGCTCCAGATACGCAGTATTTT.

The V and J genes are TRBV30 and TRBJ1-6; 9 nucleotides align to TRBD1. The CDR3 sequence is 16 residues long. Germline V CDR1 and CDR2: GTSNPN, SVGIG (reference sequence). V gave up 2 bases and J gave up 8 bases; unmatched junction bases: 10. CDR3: CAWSTPGTGMYSPLHF. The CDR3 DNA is TGTGCCTGGAGTACTCCCGGGACAGGGATGTATTCACCCCTCCACTTT. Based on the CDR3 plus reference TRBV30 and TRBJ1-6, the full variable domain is SQTIHQWPATLVQPVGSPLSLECTVEGTSNPNLYWYRQAAGRGLQLLFYSVGIGQISSEVPQNLSASRPQDRQFILSSKKLLLSDSGFYLCAWSTPGTGMYSPLHFGNGTRLTVT.

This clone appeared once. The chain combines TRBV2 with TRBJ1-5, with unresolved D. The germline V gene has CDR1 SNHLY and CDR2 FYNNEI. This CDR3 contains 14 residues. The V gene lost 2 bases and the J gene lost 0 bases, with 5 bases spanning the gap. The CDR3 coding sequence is TGTGCCAGCAGTGAACAATTTAGCAATCAGCCCCAGCATTTT. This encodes CASSEQFSNQPQHF.

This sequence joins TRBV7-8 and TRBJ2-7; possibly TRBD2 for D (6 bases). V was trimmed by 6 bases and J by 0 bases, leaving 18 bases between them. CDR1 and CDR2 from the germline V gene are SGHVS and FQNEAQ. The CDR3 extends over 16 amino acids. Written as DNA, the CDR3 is TGTGCCAGCAGGGGAACCAACGGGGGACGCTCCTACGAGCAGTACTTC. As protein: CASRGTNGGRSYEQYF.

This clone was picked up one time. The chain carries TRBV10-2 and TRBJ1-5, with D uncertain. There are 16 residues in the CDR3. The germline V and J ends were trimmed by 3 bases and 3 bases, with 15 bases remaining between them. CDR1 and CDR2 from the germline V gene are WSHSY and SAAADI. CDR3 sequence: CASSDEGRRLNQPQHF. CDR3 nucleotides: TGCGCCAGCAGTGATGAGGGCCGGAGGCTCAATCAGCCCCAGCATTTT.